Following are 17 T cell receptor beta chains from one sample sequenced in a study of blood T cells in healthy people across ages. Combining a sample-barcoded 5' primer with a J-beta primer mix, a second PCR ran for roughly 7 to 11 cycles. Each CDR3 protein is one row after TCRdb ran MiXCR on the 5' RACE reads. The sample lists around 1,500,000 distinct CDR3 sequences; roughly 27% were seen once. The specimen was blood. The receptors derive from a woman in her 30s in good health.

The table lists this clonotype with many counts. V usage is TRBV6-6 and J usage is TRBJ2-7, with TRBD1 identical over 10 bases. The V gene end was trimmed by 0 bases and the J gene end by 5 bases; junction bases not matched to a gene: 7. The CDR3 is 16 residues long. The germline CDR1 and CDR2 sequences are MNHNY and SVGAGI (reference sequence). The CDR3 reads CASSYSGTGAQNEQYF. The CDR3 DNA sequence: TGTGCCAGCAGTTACTCAGGGACAGGGGCGCAGAACGAGCAGTACTTC.

To note about this clonotype: A much larger clone differs from this one at a single base, so this may be a read error. The chain combines TRBV27 with TRBJ1-2, with 9 bases identical to TRBD1. The CDR3 sequence is 13 residues long. The trim removed 6 bases at V and 3 bases at J, leaving 2 bases unmatched. Germline V gene sequence: CDR1 MNHEY, CDR2 SMNVEV (reference sequence). The DNA of the CDR3 is TGTGCCAGCAGGGGGACAGGGTACTATGGCTACACCTTC. Translation gives CASRGTGYYGYTF.

This clonotype was observed a handful of times. The V gene is TRBV2, the J gene TRBJ1-6; TRBD1 agrees at 8 bases. V shed 5 bases, J shed 6 bases, and the junction held 6 bases outside the gene matches. Germline V gene sequence: CDR1 SNHLY, CDR2 FYNNEI. The CDR3 totals 15 residues. CDR3 sequence (DNA): TGTGCCAGCAGTCGGCAGGGGGCTGCTAATTCACCCCTCCACTTT. Its protein product is CASSRQGAANSPLHF.

The chain combines TRBV6-5 with TRBJ2-5; either TRBD1 or TRBD2 may supply D (5 bases each). There are 12 residues in the CDR3. V dropped 8 bases and J dropped 3 bases, with 10 bases sitting between them. The germline gives CDR1 MNHEY, CDR2 SVGAGI. DNA for the CDR3: TGTGCCAGCGCAGGGACCGAAGAGACCCAGTACTTC. Translated: CASAGTEETQYF.

The chain has TRBV12-3 or TRBV12-4 and TRBJ1-1, with unresolved D. The CDR3 loop spans 12 amino acids. V gave up 6 bases and J gave up 11 bases, with 16 bases separating them. In DNA form, the CDR3 reads TGTGCCAGCAGCCCCCCCTATAAAATGGCTTTCTTT. Protein sequence: CASSPPYKMAFF.

This clonotype was seen more than once but under ten times. The chain recombines TRBV2 with TRBJ2-1, with 7 positions matching TRBD2. CDR1 is SNHLY and CDR2 is FYNNEI in the germline V gene. The CDR3 runs 13 residues. The V segment lost 0 bases and the J segment 14 bases; nucleotides outside the gene matches: 7. The CDR3 region has the DNA TGTGCCAGCAGTGAAGCTCGGCTAGCGGTTAAGTTCTTC. Amino acids: CASSEARLAVKFF.

This clonotype showed up many times. Germline and junction disagree at one end, which may indicate a read error. This chain connects TRBV5-1 to TRBJ1-2; weak D call: TRBD1 (6 bases). Germline V gene lookup returns CDR1 SGHRS and CDR2 YFSETQ. CDR3 length equals 13 residues. The CDR3 spells CASSLDSNYGYTF. CDR3 bases: TGTGCCAGCAGTTTGGACAGTAACTATGGCTACACCTTC.

Details on this clonotype: One end of the junction varies from germline; a read error may be responsible. V is TRBV9 and J is TRBJ2-3; a possible D gene is TRBD1 (6 bases). The CDR3 extends over 13 amino acids. Germline loops: CDR1 SGDLS, CDR2 YYNGEE. Written as DNA, the CDR3 is TGTGCCCGCAGCCTCCCGCAGGGGGATACGCAGTATTTT. Its translation is CARSLPQGDTQYF.

This clonotype was seen only a few times. This sequence joins TRBV20-1 and TRBJ2-5, with 7 bases that match TRBD1. TRBJ2-7 explains the end of the DNA better; the J call may be wrong. Germline CDR1 is DFQATT and CDR2 is SNEGSKA (reference sequence). This CDR3 spans 13 amino acids. The chain's CDR3 is CSVRWDSDYEQYF. The CDR3 DNA reads as TGCAGTGTTCGATGGGACAGTGACTACGAGCAGTACTTC.

The V and J genes are TRBV2 and TRBJ2-7; 7 bases agree with TRBD2. The V and J ends lost 4 bases and 1 base, in that order; junction bases with no gene match: 13. CDR3 length: 17 residues. CDR1 SNHLY and CDR2 FYNNEI come from the germline V gene. In nucleotides, the CDR3 is TGTGCCAGCAGTGCTTGGTCTGGCCCTAGCGGATCCTACGAGCAGTACTTC. It encodes CASSAWSGPSGSYEQYF.

The chain links TRBV30 to TRBJ1-2; unclear D gene. CDR1 is GTSNPN, CDR2 SVGIG, per germline (reference sequence). The V and J ends lost 0 bases and 8 bases respectively, with 10 bases between them. This CDR3 spans 12 amino acids. CDR3 sequence: CAWSVYGQGYTF. The DNA of the CDR3 is TGTGCCTGGAGTGTGTACGGGCAAGGCTACACCTTC.

This chain connects TRBV20-1 to TRBJ2-5; TRBD2 matches at 13 bases. V shed 7 bases, J shed 4 bases, and the junction held 9 bases outside the gene matches. The germline V gene has CDR1 DFQATT and CDR2 SNEGSKA (reference sequence). CDR3 length: 15 residues. CDR3 nucleotide sequence: TGCAGTGGAACTAGCGGGAGGGCCCCTATAGAGACCCAGTACTTC. This gives the protein CSGTSGRAPIETQYF.

This clonotype was seen more than once but under ten times. V gene TRBV7-3 combines with J gene TRBJ2-1; 8 positions agree with TRBD1. The CDR3 covers 16 residues. The V gene end was trimmed by 0 bases and the J gene end by 9 bases; junction bases not matched to a gene: 10. Germline CDR1 is SGHTA and CDR2 is FQGTGA. The CDR3 DNA is TGTGCCAGCAGCTTAACGAATGTGGCAGGGGGCGCTGAGCAGTTCTTC. It is translated as CASSLTNVAGGAEQFF.

This chain connects TRBV20-1 to TRBJ2-1; D gene unclear. Trimming shortened V by 0 bases and J by 9 bases, and 18 bases separated the two germline ends. CDR1 is DFQATT and CDR2 is SNEGSKA in the germline V gene (reference sequence). The CDR3 contains 15 residues. The CDR3 is CSARDDGRPRVEQFF. CDR3 nucleotide sequence: TGCAGTGCTAGAGATGATGGTAGGCCCCGCGTTGAGCAGTTCTTC.

The rearrangement links TRBV29-1 to TRBJ2-3; TRBD2 aligns across 13 bases. The trim removed 7 bases at V and 0 bases at J, leaving 7 bases unmatched. Germline V CDR1 and CDR2: SQVTM, ANQGSEA. The CDR3 sequence is 16 residues long. CDR3 nucleotide sequence: TGCAGCGCCTCCGGGACTAGCGGGACCAGCACAGATACGCAGTATTTT. It translates to CSASGTSGTSTDTQYF.

With respect to this clonotype: This sequence may be a read error, since a much larger clone differs from it by one base. The genes are TRBV10-3 and TRBJ2-6, with D perhaps being TRBD1 or TRBD2 (5 bases each). Trimming left V 8 bases short and J 0 bases short, with 26 bases between. Germline-derived CDR1 and CDR2 are ENHRY and SYGVKD. The CDR3 totals 20 residues. The CDR3 nucleotides are TGTGCCATCGGCCAGGCAGGGATGGCGGGTGGACGCTCTGGGGCCAACGTCCTGACTTTC. Its protein is CAIGQAGMAGGRSGANVLTF.

This clonotype showed up just a few times. This chain joins TRBV20-1 and TRBJ2-5; 7 bases map to TRBD1. The ends lost 6 bases at V and 6 bases at J; junction bases unmatched: 7. Germline lookup yields CDR1 DFQATT and CDR2 SNEGSKA (reference sequence). The CDR3 totals 12 residues. CDR3 coding DNA: TGCAGTGCCCTAACAGGGGAACAGACCCAGTACTTC. This encodes CSALTGEQTQYF.